The source of this T cell receptor beta chain is a study of T cells in Graves' hyperthyroidism and ophthalmopathy (dated by TCRdb to between 2017 and 2020). Notes on the research overall: Peripheral blood samples were taken at initial diagnosis, before any treatment was given. TCR V-J signatures able to tell the groups apart were searched for in a discovery cohort of 90 to 100 patients, of whom approximately 40 had Graves' ophthalmopathy and 57 had stable Graves' hyperthyroidism. An independent validation cohort of some 18 hyperthyroidism patients and approximately 16 patients who later progressed to ophthalmopathy tested prospective prediction of ophthalmopathy. The 100 or so discovery patients were randomly split 7:3 into training and test sets. In six Graves' hyperthyroidism patients, the study also compared T-cell repertoires from thyroid tissue with T-cell repertoires from blood. After sampling, hyperthyroidism patients received methimazole starting at 30 mg daily, and ophthalmopathy patients received high-dose intravenous methylprednisolone. The paper describes TCR Vbeta CDR3 sequencing of 120 to 150 peripheral blood samples, made up of roughly 45 ophthalmopathy patients, roughly 80 hyperthyroidism patients and 17 progressor patients.

V and J are truncated by 0 bases and 5 bases respectively, leaving an intervening sequence of 12 bases. Reading the germline V gene gives CDR1 MRHNA and CDR2 SNTAGT. The cysteine opens and the phenylalanine closes a CDR3 of 15 amino acids. Only CDR3 DNA remains: 45 bases, in frame from the first base. Stable Graves' hyperthyroidism was defined as no progression to ophthalmopathy during 18 months of follow-up. Hyperthyroidism patients were newly diagnosed, had a disease duration of under 2 months, and were aged 18 to 65 years. Patients with uncontrolled infections, other autoimmune diseases, pregnancy or lactation were excluded. Diagnoses were established on the basis of clinical symptoms, serum thyroxine and TRAb, thyroid ultrasound, and orbital computed tomography. PBMCs were separated from roughly 9.3 ml of fresh peripheral blood using Ficoll-Paque density gradient centrifugation. Total RNA was extracted using Trizol reagent, and RNA quality was assessed on an Agilent 2100 Bioanalyzer.

The TCR beta CDR3 regions were amplified from the RNA transcripts. For the first round of RT-PCR on the TCR CDR3, the HTBI primer set was used together with the Qiagen OneStep RT-PCR kit. The libraries were constructed in a second round of multiplex PCR and then size-selected and purified. Sequencing of the libraries was done on an Illumina HiSeq2000 using paired-end 100 bp reads. On the authors' methods: SOAPnuke was used to process the raw data, removing reads that contained adapters or uncalled bases, had a mean Phred below 15, or lacked an exact match to the constant primer or identifier. COPE v1.2.5 was used to merge the high-quality paired reads, and each unique nucleotide sequence was defined as a clonotype. Clonotypes were aligned to IMGT TRBV, TRBD and TRBJ reference segments using MiTCR v1.1. The analysis was restricted to V-J combinations with a frequency above 0.0001, which together covered over 99% of the repertoires. A TCS score was defined as the ratio between F50 (clonal expansion) and ExV (chaos), using BLOSUM62-based TCRdist between CDR3 peptides within each V-J. Welch's t-statistics and random forest reduced just over 500 V-J features to 13, which were used in a naive Bayes classifier (R e1071). The similarity between thyroid and blood repertoires was quantified using the Morisita-Horn index. TCRdb redid the processing of the public reads, applying fastp at Q25 and MiXCR, and retained in-frame beta chains. CDR3 protein sequences are deduplicated, and each keeps its most common genes and DNA. V and J calls and clone size were set by TCRdb, not the authors. Here the sample has nearly 750,000 distinct CDR3 sequences; about a third occur a single time. About a third of the sample is in the top ten clones.

The research as a whole found: In validation, the model predicted progression to ophthalmopathy a median of about 5.9 months before onset, with about 67% sensitivity and about 72% specificity. Most expanded thyroid clonotypes (frequency above 0.001) were also detected in blood, suggesting blood repertoires may reflect thyroid immune responses. No statistical method was used to set the sample size in advance, and investigators knew the group allocation. A 13 V-J signature model separated ophthalmopathy from stable hyperthyroidism, with around 88% sensitivity and around 84% specificity in cross-validation and 80%/75% in testing.

With respect to this clonotype: Which antigen it targets is not known. No base qualities exist here, and no much larger clone lies one base off it.

This clonotype originated in a woman in her forties with Graves' hyperthyroidism. The chain uses TRBV6-4 and TRBJ2-3, and possibly TRBD2, on 5 matching bases. What was sequenced was blood. The CDR3 reads as follows: CASSDSGVALDTQYF. The sequenced DNA is TGTGCCAGCAGTGACTCCGGGGTAGCTTTAGATACGCAGTATTTT.